Shown below are 4 T cell receptor beta chains from a single sample sequenced in a study of OX40 agonist ivuxolimab in advanced cancers. Sequencing used immunoSEQ multiplex PCR; TCRdb keeps in-frame clones, though not all of them. The table includes 70,000 to 95,000 clones, about 90% detected once. Sequenced here: CD4+ or CD8+ T cells sorted from blood, sampled in a trial of the OX40 agonist ivuxolimab. The source is an adult with an advanced solid tumor such as melanoma, head and neck, liver or kidney cancer.

The chain is built from TRBV6-5 and TRBJ2-5, with 8 bases that match TRBD2. J was trimmed by 5 bases and V by 4 bases; bases with no gene match: 9. This CDR3 region has 15 residues. CDR1 and CDR2 (germline): MNHEY, SVGAGI. The DNA of the CDR3 is TGTGCCAGCAGTTCCCTAACTTCGGGAGGGGAGACCCAGTACTTC. Its protein is CASSSLTSGGETQYF.

The chain employs TRBV30 and TRBJ2-3; D unclear. CDR1 and CDR2 (germline): GTSNPN, SVGIG (reference sequence). The CDR3 length is 15 residues. V lost 0 bases to trimming and J lost 1 base, with 11 bases between them. DNA of the CDR3: TGTGCCTGGAGTGTATGGTCCTTGGGCACAGATACGCAGTATTTT. Translated, it gives CAWSVWSLGTDTQYF.

The chain couples TRBV18 to TRBJ2-7; the D is unclear. The CDR3 is made up of 16 amino acids. From germline, CDR1 is KGHSH and CDR2 LQKENI. Trimming stripped 3 bases from V and 9 bases from J, with 24 bases between. The CDR3 coding sequence is TGTGCCAGCTCACCGGGTAGGGCGGACCAACAGAAGCGGCAGTACTTC. Encoded protein: CASSPGRADQQKRQYF.

This sequence joins TRBV10-3 and TRBJ2-7; TRBD1 might be the D (6 bases). Trimming stripped 3 bases from V and 6 bases from J, with 9 bases between. The CDR3 sequence is 12 residues long. The germline V gene encodes CDR1 ENHRY and CDR2 SYGVKD. The CDR3 loop is CAISDQGTEQYF. CDR3 coding DNA: TGTGCCATCAGTGATCAGGGGACCGAGCAGTACTTC.